Sequencing of this T cell receptor (beta chain) was carried out in a study of T cell changes during pregnancy in multiple sclerosis. Profiled with immunoSEQ multiplex PCR; TCRdb holds only in-frame clones, not every one. The profile shows over 35,000 clones, 85% to 95% of them singletons. Trimming removed 0 bases at V and 4 bases at J, with 12 bases between. This CDR3 comprises 15 residues. Per the germline V gene, CDR1 is MGHRA and CDR2 is YSYEKL. This receptor was obtained from a female donor with multiple sclerosis, enrolled in a pregnancy study. What was sequenced was peripheral blood. The V call is TRBV4-1, the J call TRBJ1-2; the D is unclear. In nucleotides, the CDR3 is TGCGCCAGCAGCCAAGATCACGGGATTCGCTATGGCTACACCTTC. Protein product: CASSQDHGIRYGYTF.